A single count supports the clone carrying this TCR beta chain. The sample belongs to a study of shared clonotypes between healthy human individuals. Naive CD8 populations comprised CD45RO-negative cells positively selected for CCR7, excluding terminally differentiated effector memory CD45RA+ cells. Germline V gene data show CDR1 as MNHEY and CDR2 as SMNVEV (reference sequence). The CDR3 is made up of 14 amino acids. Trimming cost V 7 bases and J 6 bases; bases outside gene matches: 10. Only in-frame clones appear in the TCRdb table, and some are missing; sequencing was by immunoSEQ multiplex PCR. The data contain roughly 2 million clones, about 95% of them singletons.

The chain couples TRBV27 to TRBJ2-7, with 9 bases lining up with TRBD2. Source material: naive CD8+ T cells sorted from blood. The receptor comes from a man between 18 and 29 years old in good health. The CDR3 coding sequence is TGTGCCAGCAAGGCGGGACTAGCTCTCTCCGAGCAGTACTTC. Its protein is CASKAGLALSEQYF.